One sample yielded the 29 T cell receptor beta chains listed below, sequenced in a study of T cell responses to AZD1222 COVID-19 vaccine. TCRdb keeps only in-frame clones here, not all; method: immunoSEQ multiplex PCR. This sample yields a few hundred thousand clones, of which 80% to 95% are seen a single time; roughly 0.5% belongs to the top ten. The sample consisted of peripheral blood, taken on day 0 of AZD1222 vaccination. The receptors here all came from an adult in good health.

V and J are TRBV2 and TRBJ1-1; a weak D match, TRBD1 (6 bases). This CDR3 comprises 12 residues. Trimming took 10 bases from V and 3 from J, leaving 12 bases between them. Germline V gene sequence: CDR1 SNHLY, CDR2 FYNNEI. The CDR3 sequence: CATLGGYTEAFF. CDR3 nucleotides: TGTGCCACCCTAGGGGGGTACACTGAAGCTTTCTTT.

This rearrangement joins TRBV5-1 to TRBJ2-1; 14 bases fit TRBD2. The germline gives CDR1 SGHRS, CDR2 YFSETQ. This CDR3 has 17 amino acids. After removal of 8 bases from V and 4 bases from J, the junction contained 11 bases not matched to a gene. CDR3 DNA sequence: TGCGCCAGTCCCCCGGGACTAGCGGGAGAATCGTACAATGAGCAGTTCTTC. Translated: CASPPGLAGESYNEQFF. Supplemented by reference TRBV5-1 and TRBJ2-1, the full variable domain reads KAGVTQTPRYLIKTRGQQVTLSCSPISGHRSVSWYQQTPGQGLQFLFEYFSETQRNKGNFPGRFSGRQFSNSRSEMNVSTLELGDSALYLCASPPGLAGESYNEQFFGPGTRLTVL.

The chain couples TRBV19 to TRBJ1-5; 7 positions agree with TRBD1. V gave up 7 bases and J gave up 5 bases; unmatched junction bases: 5. In germline, CDR1 is LNHDA, CDR2 SQIVND (reference sequence). The CDR3 is 13 amino acids. The chain's CDR3 is CASTRTGDQPQHF. CDR3 nucleotides: TGTGCCAGTACTCGAACAGGGGATCAGCCCCAGCATTTT.

This rearrangement joins TRBV5-6 to TRBJ1-4, with a weak D call TRBD1 (6 bases). V shed 4 bases and J shed 5 bases, with 15 bases lying between them. CDR3 length equals 15 residues. Per the germline V gene, CDR1 is SGHDT and CDR2 is YYEEEE. This chain's CDR3 is CASSPMGGPNEKLFF. The CDR3, as DNA: TGTGCCAGCAGCCCCATGGGGGGGCCCAATGAAAAACTGTTTTTT.

The CDR3 sequence is CASSRQDSNQPQHF. The CDR3 DNA reads TGTGCCAGTAGTAGACAGGATAGCAATCAGCCCCAGCATTTT. The gene calls are TRBV19 and TRBJ1-5; TRBD1 might be the D (6 bases). The V gene lost 4 bases and the J gene lost 0 bases, with 7 bases spanning the gap. The CDR3 sequence is 14 residues long. Germline V gives CDR1 LNHDA, CDR2 SQIVND (reference sequence).

The chain combines TRBV28 with TRBJ2-2, with 9 positions matching TRBD1. Germline CDR1 is MDHEN and CDR2 is SYDVKM. This CDR3 region has 14 residues. V shed 7 bases and J 8 bases; nucleotides not matched to a gene: 8. The CDR3 region is CASIPGTGNGELFF. CDR3 nucleotides: TGTGCCAGCATTCCCGGGACAGGGAATGGGGAGCTGTTTTTT.

The chain has TRBV29-1 and TRBJ2-4; D unclear. Per the germline V gene, CDR1 is SQVTM and CDR2 is ANQGSEA. CDR3 length: 12 amino acids. V was clipped by 2 bases and J by 4 bases, with 6 bases between them. In DNA form, the CDR3 reads TGCAGCGTTGAACTGGGAAAAAACATTCAGTACTTC. Translated: CSVELGKNIQYF.

The V gene is TRBV5-4, the J gene TRBJ2-1, with no clear D. V was clipped by 5 bases and J by 0 bases, with 12 bases between them. The CDR3 runs to 15 residues. The germline CDR1 and CDR2 sequences are SGHNT and YYREEE (reference sequence). The CDR3 nucleotides are TGTGCCAGCAGGGAATACTCGAGCTCCTACAATGAGCAGTTCTTC. It is translated as CASREYSSSYNEQFF.

The chain has TRBV27 and TRBJ2-6; the D gene is possibly TRBD1 (6 bases). Germline assignment: CDR1 MNHEY and CDR2 SMNVEV (reference sequence). The CDR3 has 15 amino acids. V gave up 6 bases and J gave up 3 bases, with 12 bases separating them. CDR3 amino acids: CASSSGQLGANVLTF. CDR3 in DNA: TGTGCCAGCAGCTCCGGACAGCTTGGGGCCAACGTCCTGACTTTC.

This clone was recorded once. CDR3 nucleotide sequence: TGTGCCAGCAGTAGCTCGACAGGGGAGATTGAAGCTTTCTTT. As protein: CASSSSTGEIEAFF. The chain is built from TRBV25-1 and TRBJ1-1, with 8 bases identical to TRBD1. V gave up 5 bases and J gave up 7 bases; unmatched junction bases: 9. This CDR3 contains 14 residues. Germline V lookup: CDR1 MGHDK, CDR2 SYGVNS. Based on the CDR3 plus reference TRBV25-1 and TRBJ1-1, the full variable domain is EADIYQTPRYLVIGTGKKITLECSQTMGHDKMYWYQQDPGMELHLIHYSYGVNSTEKGDLSSESTVSRIRTEHFPLTLESARPSHTSQYLCASSSSTGEIEAFFGQGTRLTVV.

The chain links TRBV7-3 to TRBJ1-5; D is uncertain. Germline V gene lookup returns CDR1 SGHTA and CDR2 FQGTGA. The CDR3 is 15 amino acids. This chain's CDR3 is CADLMGFHSNQPQHF. DNA of the CDR3: TGTGCGGATCTGATGGGGTTTCATAGCAATCAGCCCCAGCATTTT.

The chain couples TRBV13 to TRBJ1-3, with no clear D. The length of the CDR3 is 16 residues. Trimming stripped 1 base from V and 0 bases from J, with 10 bases between. CDR1 and CDR2 from the germline V gene are PRHDT and FYEKMQ (reference sequence). The CDR3 sequence is CASSLVPGNSGNTIYF. CDR3 coding DNA: TGTGCCAGCAGCTTAGTCCCGGGAAACTCTGGAAACACCATATATTTT.

The J gene is TRBJ1-5, the V gene TRBV18, with D perhaps matching TRBD1 (6 bases). CDR3 length: 14 residues. Germline CDR1 reads KGHSH; CDR2 reads LQKENI. V lost 3 bases, J lost 7 bases, and 13 bases lay in between. In nucleotides, the CDR3 is TGTGCCAGCTCACCGGAAACAGGGAACCAGCCCCAGCATTTT. Its protein product is CASSPETGNQPQHF.

The genes are TRBV5-1 and TRBJ1-2; D unclear. Germline V gene lookup returns CDR1 SGHRS and CDR2 YFSETQ. The ends were cut back, 0 bases at V and 4 bases at J, with 10 bases in the middle. The CDR3 is 14 amino acids. CDR3 region: CASSLVPGSYGYTF. CDR3 DNA sequence: TGCGCCAGCAGCTTGGTTCCGGGCTCCTATGGCTACACCTTC. Full variable domain (outside the CDR3, taken from reference TRBV5-1 and TRBJ1-2): KAGVTQTPRYLIKTRGQQVTLSCSPISGHRSVSWYQQTPGQGLQFLFEYFSETQRNKGNFPGRFSGRQFSNSRSEMNVSTLELGDSALYLCASSLVPGSYGYTFGSGTRLTVV.

Details on this clone: An end of the junction differs from the germline gene, which may be a read error. J is TRBJ2-3 and V is TRBV30; 8 nucleotides line up with TRBD2. Germline CDR1 reads GTSNPN; CDR2 reads SVGIG (reference sequence). The CDR3 covers 14 residues. CDR3 bases: TGTGCCTGGAGTCTCTGGACTAGCATAGATACGCAGTATTTT. Translation gives CAWSLWTSIDTQYF.

The chain uses TRBV18 and TRBJ1-1; no definite D call. Germline CDR1 reads KGHSH; CDR2 reads LQKENI. The V end lost 1 base, the J end lost 1 base, and 7 bases lay between the germline ends. There are 14 residues in the CDR3. The CDR3 reads CASSPRMGNTEAFF. CDR3 DNA sequence: TGTGCCAGCTCACCACGAATGGGGAACACTGAAGCTTTCTTT.

The chain joins TRBV6-5 to TRBJ2-2; D possibly corresponds to TRBD1 (6 bases). V was clipped by 10 bases and J by 5 bases, with 14 bases between them. The CDR3 extends over 13 amino acids. Germline V gives CDR1 MNHEY, CDR2 SVGAGI. The CDR3 region has the DNA TGTGCCATAGGACAGCTTTCTACCGGGGAGCTGTTTTTT. Translated, it gives CAIGQLSTGELFF.

The chain has TRBV6-5 and TRBJ1-2; D gene uncertain. The CDR3 extends over 14 amino acids. V was shortened by 2 bases and J by 4 bases, with 11 bases between the two germline ends. CDR1 is MNHEY and CDR2 is SVGAGI in the germline V gene. The chain's CDR3 is CASSYRPGSYGYTF. CDR3 coding DNA: TGTGCCAGCAGTTACCGTCCCGGATCCTATGGCTACACCTTC.

The CDR3 region is CASSQGVGGANNEQFF. The CDR3 coding sequence is TGTGCCAGCAGCCAAGGGGTCGGGGGGGCAAACAATGAGCAGTTCTTC. The chain couples TRBV4-2 to TRBJ2-1; TRBD2 matches at 8 bases. From germline, CDR1 is LGHNA and CDR2 YNFKEQ. This CDR3 contains 16 residues. Losses at the gene ends were 1 base for V and 5 bases for J; bases not matched to a gene: 7.

J is TRBJ1-5 and V is TRBV4-1; D gene ambiguous. Germline V CDR1 and CDR2: MGHRA, YSYEKL. The V and J ends lost 2 bases and 0 bases respectively, with 8 bases between them. There are 15 residues in the CDR3. As DNA, the CDR3 is TGCGCCAGCAGCCAACCATGGGGTAGCAATCAGCCCCAGCATTTT. This encodes CASSQPWGSNQPQHF.

The V call is TRBV5-4, the J call TRBJ2-3; 7 bases agree with TRBD2. Germline CDR1 and CDR2: SGHNT and YYREEE (reference sequence). V was pared by 0 bases and J by 1 base, with 8 bases of the junction left unmatched. This CDR3 has 17 amino acids. The CDR3, as DNA: TGTGCCAGCAGCTTGGCGGGGGACTACAAAGGCACAGATACGCAGTATTTT. The encoded protein is CASSLAGDYKGTDTQYF.

This sequence joins TRBV28 and TRBJ1-3; a possible D gene is TRBD1 (5 bases). Trimming stripped 5 bases from V and 0 bases from J, with 11 bases between. The CDR3 contains 15 residues. Per germline, CDR1 MDHEN and CDR2 SYDVKM. CDR3 protein: CASSPGGGSGNTIYF. CDR3 nucleotides: TGTGCCAGCAGTCCCGGGGGGGGCTCTGGAAACACCATATATTTT.

The V call is TRBV5-4, the J call TRBJ1-1; TRBD1 matches at 9 bases. This CDR3 is 15 amino acids long. V dropped 4 bases and J dropped 6; count of bases not matched to a gene: 10. Germline lookup yields CDR1 SGHNT and CDR2 YYREEE (reference sequence). CDR3 region: CASSQKTGGEAEAFF. CDR3 nucleotide sequence: TGTGCCAGCAGCCAGAAGACAGGGGGGGAAGCTGAAGCTTTCTTT.

The V and J genes are TRBV6-5 and TRBJ2-5; possible D gene TRBD2, 5 bases. The CDR3 is made up of 13 amino acids. Trimming removed 6 bases from V and 5 bases from J, with 13 bases in between. CDR1 and CDR2 from the germline V gene are MNHEY and SVGAGI. This CDR3 reads CASRRLRGETQYF. For the CDR3, the DNA is TGTGCCAGCAGAAGACTTCGAGGGGAGACCCAGTACTTC.

The V and J genes are TRBV7-9 and TRBJ2-1; maybe TRBD2 (6 bases). The CDR3 contains 17 residues. Germline V CDR1 and CDR2: SEHNR, FQNEAQ (reference sequence). Trimming removed 4 bases from V and 0 bases from J, with 16 bases in between. CDR3 nucleotides: TGTGCCAGCAGCTCCCGACGCGGGGTAACCTCCTACAATGAGCAGTTCTTC. Translating gives CASSSRRGVTSYNEQFF. Variable domain in full (rest from reference TRBV7-9 and TRBJ2-1): DTGVSQNPRHKITKRGQNVTFRCDPISEHNRLYWYRQTLGQGPEFLTYFQNEAQLEKSRLLSDRFSAERPKGSFSTLEIQRTEQGDSAMYLCASSSRRGVTSYNEQFFGPGTRLTVL.

The chain recombines TRBV5-1 with TRBJ2-3, with 9 bases matching TRBD2. CDR1 and CDR2 from the germline V gene are SGHRS and YFSETQ. The trim removed 2 bases at V and 3 bases at J, leaving 4 bases unmatched. The CDR3 loop spans 15 amino acids. The CDR3 region is CASSFSGGGTDTQYF. The CDR3, as DNA: TGCGCCAGCAGCTTTAGCGGGGGAGGAACAGATACGCAGTATTTT.

V is TRBV2 and J is TRBJ2-1; possibly TRBD1 or TRBD2 for D (5 bases each). Germline loops: CDR1 SNHLY, CDR2 FYNNEI. V was cut by 8 bases and J by 0 bases, with 11 bases left in between. The CDR3 totals 14 residues. Here the CDR3 DNA reads TGTGCCAGCGGCCCAGGGAGCTCCTACAATGAGCAGTTCTTC. It translates to CASGPGSSYNEQFF.

The rearrangement links TRBV7-2 to TRBJ2-3; 11 bases align to TRBD2. V trimming: 1 base; J trimming: 4 bases; junction bases outside the gene matches: 4. In germline, CDR1 is SGHTA, CDR2 FQGNSA. The CDR3 loop spans 16 amino acids. CDR3 sequence: CASSLDLAGGPDTQYF. In DNA form, the CDR3 reads TGTGCCAGCAGCTTAGACCTAGCGGGAGGACCAGATACGCAGTATTTT.

This chain connects TRBV20-1 to TRBJ1-1, with no clear D. The CDR3 loop spans 11 amino acids. Trimming removed 6 bases at V and 7 bases at J, with 12 bases between. CDR1 and CDR2 (germline): DFQATT, SNEGSKA (reference sequence). CDR3 in DNA: TGCAGTGCCAATCGTCGGTTTGAAGCTTTCTTT. It codes for CSANRRFEAFF.